The rows below give T cell receptor beta chains drawn from one sample of a study of long-term antiretroviral therapy in people with HIV. The repertoire was sequenced with immunoSEQ multiplex PCR; TCRdb's copy has only in-frame clones and lacks some. In the table there are about 15,000 clones, about 80% of which are singletons. The sample consisted of unsorted PBMCs, taken just before starting antiretroviral therapy. The source of these receptors is a man aged 35 to 55 with HIV. Both conserved end residues are part of each CDR3. The D gene is left open where the match is weak. Clone size appears in some rows only: once, few, many, or a class for an expanded clone.

j_call,cdr3_length,v_call,d_call,clone_size,cdr3_aa,cdr3_nt
TRBJ1-2,17,TRBV7-2,.,.,CASSLSSGTERHYGYTF,TGTGCCAGCAGCTTAAGTAGTGGGACCGAAAGGCACTATGGCTACACCTTC
TRBJ2-1,14,TRBV11-2,TRBD1,.,CASSLGQGYNEQFF,TGTGCCAGCAGCTTGGGACAGGGCTACAATGAGCAGTTCTTC
TRBJ2-6,16,TRBV5-6,TRBD1,.,CASIGTGVSGANVLTF,TGTGCCAGCATCGGGACAGGGGTTTCAGGGGCCAACGTCCTGACTTTC
TRBJ2-7,13,TRBV10-1,.,few,CASSESAGNEQYF,TGCGCCAGCAGTGAGTCTGCAGGGAACGAGCAGTACTTC
TRBJ2-1,16,TRBV5-1,.,few,CASSSWPGPRSGEQFF,TGCGCCAGCAGCTCCTGGCCGGGACCCCGATCGGGTGAGCAGTTCTTC
TRBJ2-1,16,TRBV2,.,.,CASSEAYGSSYNEQFF,TGTGCCAGCAGTGAAGCTTACGGAAGCTCCTACAATGAGCAGTTCTTC
TRBJ1-2,14,TRBV19,.,few,CASSIGQVFYGYTF,TGTGCCAGTAGTATCGGGCAGGTGTTCTATGGCTACACCTTC
TRBJ1-3,12,TRBV5-1,.,.,CASSSPGNTIYF,TGCGCCAGCAGCTCGCCTGGAAACACCATATATTTT
TRBJ1-6,15,TRBV6-5,.,.,CASSFIQGTSSPLHF,TGTGCCAGCAGCTTCATACAGGGAACGAGTTCACCCCTCCACTTT
TRBJ2-2,15,TRBV15,.,few,CATSGDIRNTGELFF,TGTGCCACCAGCGGTGACATAAGGAACACCGGGGAGCTGTTTTTT
TRBJ2-3,16,TRBV27,.,.,CASSFLSGASTDTQYF,TGTGCCAGCAGTTTTCTTTCGGGGGCTAGCACAGATACGCAGTATTTT